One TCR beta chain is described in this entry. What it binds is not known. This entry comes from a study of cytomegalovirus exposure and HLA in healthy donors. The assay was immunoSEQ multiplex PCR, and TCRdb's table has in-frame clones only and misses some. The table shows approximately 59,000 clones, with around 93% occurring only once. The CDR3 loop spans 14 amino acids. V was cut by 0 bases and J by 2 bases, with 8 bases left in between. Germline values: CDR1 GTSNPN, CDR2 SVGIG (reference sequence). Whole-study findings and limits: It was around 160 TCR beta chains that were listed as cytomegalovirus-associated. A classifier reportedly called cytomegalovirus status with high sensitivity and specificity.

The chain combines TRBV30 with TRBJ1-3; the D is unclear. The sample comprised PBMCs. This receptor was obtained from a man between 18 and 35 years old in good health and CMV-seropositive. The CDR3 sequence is CAWSVSPTGNTIYF. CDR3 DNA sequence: TGTGCCTGGAGTGTATCCCCCACTGGAAACACCATATATTTT.